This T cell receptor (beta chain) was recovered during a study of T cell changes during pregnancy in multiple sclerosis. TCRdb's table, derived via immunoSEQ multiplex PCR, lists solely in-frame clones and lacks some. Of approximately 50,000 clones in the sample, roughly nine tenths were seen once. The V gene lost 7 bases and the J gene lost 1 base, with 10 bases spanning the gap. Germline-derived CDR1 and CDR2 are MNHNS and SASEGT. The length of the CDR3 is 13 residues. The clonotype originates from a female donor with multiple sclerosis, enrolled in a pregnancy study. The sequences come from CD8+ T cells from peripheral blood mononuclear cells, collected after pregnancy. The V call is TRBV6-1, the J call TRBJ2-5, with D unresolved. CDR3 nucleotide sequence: TGTGCCAGCACGGAACAGCTCCAAGAGACCCAGTACTTC. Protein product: CASTEQLQETQYF.